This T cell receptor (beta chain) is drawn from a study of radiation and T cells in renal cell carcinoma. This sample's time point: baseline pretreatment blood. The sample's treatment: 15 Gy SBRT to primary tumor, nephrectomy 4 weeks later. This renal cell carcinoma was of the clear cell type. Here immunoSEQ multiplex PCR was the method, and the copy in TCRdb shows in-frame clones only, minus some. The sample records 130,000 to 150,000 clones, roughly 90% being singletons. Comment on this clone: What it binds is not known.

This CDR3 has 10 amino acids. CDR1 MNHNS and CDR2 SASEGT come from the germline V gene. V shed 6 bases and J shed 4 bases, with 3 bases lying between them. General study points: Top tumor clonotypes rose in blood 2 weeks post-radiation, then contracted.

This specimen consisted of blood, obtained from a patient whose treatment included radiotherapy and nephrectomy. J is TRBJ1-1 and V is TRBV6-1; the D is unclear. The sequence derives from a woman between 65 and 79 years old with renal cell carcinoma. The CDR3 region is CASRVTEAFF. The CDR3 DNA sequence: TGTGCCAGCAGGGTCACTGAAGCTTTCTTT.